These 6 T cell receptor beta chains share one sample of origin, sequenced in a study of T cell responses to AZD1222 COVID-19 vaccine. Profiled with immunoSEQ multiplex PCR; TCRdb holds only in-frame clones, not every one. The data show 150,000 or so clones, about 92% seen once. This material consisted of peripheral blood, taken 28 days after the second AZD1222 dose. The receptors originated from an adult who received the AZD1222 COVID-19 vaccine.

The chain combines TRBV3-1 (or the pseudogene TRBV3-2) with TRBJ2-4, with 7 bases identical to TRBD1. Germline lookup yields CDR1 LGHDT and CDR2 YNNKEL (reference sequence). The CDR3 is 18 amino acids. V lost 2 bases and J lost 2; bases outside the gene matches: 12. Here the CDR3 DNA reads TGTGCCAGCAGCCAAAACAGGGGTGATGGGGGAACCAAAAACATTCAGTACTTC. Translated: CASSQNRGDGGTKNIQYF.

This sequence joins TRBV9 and TRBJ1-1; TRBD1 is a possible D gene (5 bases). V dropped 4 bases and J dropped 2 bases, with 15 bases sitting between them. Germline V gene lookup returns CDR1 SGDLS and CDR2 YYNGEE. This CDR3 has 15 amino acids. The CDR3 here is CASSSHAGINTEAFF. The CDR3 nucleotides are TGTGCCAGCAGCTCCCATGCAGGGATTAACACTGAAGCTTTCTTT.

This chain joins TRBV7-8 and TRBJ1-5; D gene ambiguous. Germline V lookup: CDR1 SGHVS, CDR2 FQNEAQ. The CDR3 runs to 13 residues. The V end was cut by 1 base, the J end by 5 bases, with 6 bases between. The CDR3 sequence is CASSLGADQPQHF. In DNA form, the CDR3 reads TGTGCCAGCAGCTTAGGGGCCGATCAGCCCCAGCATTTT. The full variable domain, its missing parts supplied by reference TRBV7-8 and TRBJ1-5, is GAGVSQSPRYKVAKRGQDVALRCDPISGHVSLFWYQQALGQGPEFLTYFQNEAQLDKSGLPSDRFFAERPEGSVSTLKIQRTQQEDSAVYLCASSLGADQPQHFGDGTRLSIL.

The chain has TRBV29-1 and TRBJ2-3; tentative D call: TRBD2 (5 bases). The germline V gene has CDR1 SQVTM and CDR2 ANQGSEA. V was pared by 4 bases and J by 0 bases, with 8 bases between. The CDR3 extends over 13 amino acids. CDR3 nucleotides: TGCAGCGTTGGAGGGTTTAGCACAGATACGCAGTATTTT. Its protein product is CSVGGFSTDTQYF.

The rearrangement uses TRBV7-8 and TRBJ2-7; D might be TRBD2 (5 bases). CDR1 and CDR2 (germline): SGHVS, FQNEAQ. Trimming took off 5 bases at V and 3 bases at J, with 14 bases between the two ends. The CDR3 spans 14 residues. CDR3 coding DNA: TGTGCCAGCAGCGCGGGTACAACCCTCTACGAGCAGTACTTC. The encoded protein is CASSAGTTLYEQYF.

The CDR3 DNA reads as TGTGCCAGTAGACAGGGAAGCACAGATACGCAGTATTTT. Amino acids: CASRQGSTDTQYF. The V and J genes are TRBV6-5 and TRBJ2-3; 7 bases match TRBD1. The CDR3 consists of 13 residues. Per the germline V gene, CDR1 is MNHEY and CDR2 is SVGAGI. V was pared by 9 bases and J by 0 bases, with 3 bases of the junction left unmatched.